Below, one TCR beta chain is given with its context. Its antigen is currently unknown. The use of a sample-barcoded 5' primer and a J-beta primer mix characterized a second PCR of 7 to 11 cycles. A single record per CDR3 protein comes from TCRdb applying MiXCR to the 5' RACE reads. Of more than 1,000,000 distinct CDR3 sequences in the sample, about 23% are singletons; the top ten hold 0.65% to 0.75%. The data belong to a study of blood T cells in healthy people across ages. Regarding the study as a whole: The study regarded diversity estimates from one million T cells as underestimates. Long-lived donors had more naive CD4+ cells and higher diversity than aged donors.

From germline, CDR1 is MNHEY and CDR2 SMNVEV (reference sequence). This CDR3 is built from 16 residues. These sequences were also reported in another study, on T cells of mothers and their children. As that study records: TCR recombination output is shaped by thymic selection similarly in related and unrelated pairs.

This clonotype was obtained from a girl aged 2 to 10 in good health. Sequenced: blood. The chain carries TRBV27 and TRBJ2-1, with D tentatively TRBD1 (6 bases). The J call may be incorrect, as the DNA end agrees better with TRBJ2-5. CDR3 protein: CASSLFVRTARGTQYF. The CDR3 nucleotides read TGTGCCAGCAGTTTGTTTGTAAGGACTGCCAGGGGGACCCAGTACTTC.